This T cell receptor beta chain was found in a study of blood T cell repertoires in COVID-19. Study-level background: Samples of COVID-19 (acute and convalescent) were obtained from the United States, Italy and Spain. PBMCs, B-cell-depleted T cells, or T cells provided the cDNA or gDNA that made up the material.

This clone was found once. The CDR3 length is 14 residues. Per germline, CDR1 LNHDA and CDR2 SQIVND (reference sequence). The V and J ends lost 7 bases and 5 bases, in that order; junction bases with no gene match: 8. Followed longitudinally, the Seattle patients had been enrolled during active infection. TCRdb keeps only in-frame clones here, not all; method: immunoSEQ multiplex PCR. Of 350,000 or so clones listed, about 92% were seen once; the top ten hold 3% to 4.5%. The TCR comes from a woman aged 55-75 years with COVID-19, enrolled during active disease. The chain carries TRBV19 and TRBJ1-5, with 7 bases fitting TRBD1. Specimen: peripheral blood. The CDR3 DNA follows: TGTGCCAGTAAGACGACAGGGAATCATCAGCCCCAGCATTTT. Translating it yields CASKTTGNHQPQHF.